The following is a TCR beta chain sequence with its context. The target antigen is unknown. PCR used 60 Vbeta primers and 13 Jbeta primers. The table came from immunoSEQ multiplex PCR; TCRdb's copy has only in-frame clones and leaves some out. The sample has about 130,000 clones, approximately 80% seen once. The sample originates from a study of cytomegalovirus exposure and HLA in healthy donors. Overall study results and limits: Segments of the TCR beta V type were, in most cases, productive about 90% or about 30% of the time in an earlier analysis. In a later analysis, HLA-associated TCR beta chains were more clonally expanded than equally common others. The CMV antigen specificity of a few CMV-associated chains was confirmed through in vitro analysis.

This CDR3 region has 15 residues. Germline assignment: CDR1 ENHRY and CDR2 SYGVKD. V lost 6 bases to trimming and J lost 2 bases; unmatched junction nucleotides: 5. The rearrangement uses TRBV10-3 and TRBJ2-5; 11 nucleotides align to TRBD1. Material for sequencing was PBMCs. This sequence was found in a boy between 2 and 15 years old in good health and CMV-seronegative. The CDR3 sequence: CAIRPGTGGQETQYF. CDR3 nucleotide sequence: TGTGCCATCAGACCCGGGACAGGGGGACAAGAGACCCAGTACTTC.